This entry lists 14 T cell receptor beta chains sequenced from one sample in a study of T cell responses to AZD1222 COVID-19 vaccine. The data were produced by immunoSEQ multiplex PCR, yet TCRdb's version contains in-frame clones alone and is incomplete. The sample consists of roughly 120,000 clones, approximately 86% of them appearing once. Specimen: peripheral blood, collected 28 days after the second AZD1222 dose. Receptors were obtained from an adult who received the AZD1222 COVID-19 vaccine.

This rearrangement joins TRBV4-2 to TRBJ2-6, with D perhaps matching TRBD1 (6 bases). The CDR3 contains 20 residues. V lost 1 base and J 0 bases, leaving 19 bases between the germline ends. Germline CDR1 and CDR2: LGHNA and YNFKEQ. In DNA form, the CDR3 reads TGTGCCAGCAGCCAAGCGGGGCTCAGGGGCTACAGCTCTGGGGCCAACGTCCTGACTTTC. It yields the protein CASSQAGLRGYSSGANVLTF.

This clone was detected once. The chain employs TRBV7-9 and TRBJ1-1, with 7 bases fitting TRBD1. Germline values: CDR1 SEHNR, CDR2 FQNEAQ (reference sequence). This CDR3 has 14 amino acids. After removal of 5 bases from V and 5 bases from J, the junction contained 8 bases not matched to a gene. The CDR3 reads CASSADRARTEAFF. DNA of the CDR3: TGTGCCAGCAGCGCCGACAGGGCCCGAACTGAAGCTTTCTTT.

The chain's CDR3 is CASSASGVAKNIQYF. The CDR3 nucleotides read TGTGCCAGCTCAGCATCAGGGGTCGCCAAAAACATTCAGTACTTC. This chain links TRBV18 with TRBJ2-4; tentatively, D is TRBD1 (6 bases). Germline assignment: CDR1 KGHSH and CDR2 LQKENI. The germline V and J ends were trimmed by 5 bases and 1 base, with 12 bases remaining between them. The CDR3 has 15 amino acids.

The chain carries TRBV2 and TRBJ2-7; D might be TRBD1 (6 bases). Germline V gives CDR1 SNHLY, CDR2 FYNNEI. This CDR3 region has 14 residues. V lost 5 bases and J lost 1, with 12 bases in between. CDR3 region: CASSYGQTSYEQYF. The CDR3 DNA is TGTGCCAGCAGTTATGGACAGACATCCTACGAGCAGTACTTC.

V and J are TRBV9 and TRBJ1-1; D gene uncertain. V was shortened by 3 bases and J by 2 bases, with 8 bases between the two germline ends. Germline-derived CDR1 and CDR2 are SGDLS and YYNGEE. The CDR3 totals 13 residues. CDR3 coding DNA: TGTGCCAGCAGCGCTACAGCTAACACTGAAGCTTTCTTT. This sequence encodes CASSATANTEAFF.

This clone was detected once. The chain carries TRBV4-1 and TRBJ1-5; TRBD1 agrees at 8 bases. Germline V gives CDR1 MGHRA, CDR2 YSYEKL. The CDR3 spans 18 residues. With V trimmed by 2 bases and J by 0 bases, 9 bases remained unmatched. This CDR3 reads CASSQQNRGGVSNQPQHF. Here the CDR3 DNA reads TGCGCCAGCAGCCAACAAAACAGGGGGGGAGTTAGCAATCAGCCCCAGCATTTT.

This clone was detected only once. This sequence joins TRBV28 and TRBJ1-1, with D unresolved. CDR1 MDHEN and CDR2 SYDVKM come from the germline V gene. The CDR3 runs 13 residues. V was pared by 1 base and J by 10 bases, with 13 bases between. This chain's CDR3 is CASSLSPRGRAFF. The CDR3 DNA is TGTGCCAGCAGTTTATCCCCACGGGGTAGAGCTTTCTTT.

CDR3 bases: TGTGCCAGCAGTTACTCGCCTGGAGGCGGCACAGATACGCAGTATTTT. This encodes CASSYSPGGGTDTQYF. The rearrangement links TRBV6-2 or TRBV6-3 to TRBJ2-3, with D tentatively TRBD2 (5 bases). There are 16 residues in the CDR3. With 0 bases removed from V and 1 base from J, the gap between germline ends came to 11 bases. Germline-derived CDR1 and CDR2 are MNHEY and SVGEGT.

The V call is TRBV18, the J call TRBJ1-3; D is perhaps TRBD1 (5 bases). Trimming took off 7 bases at V and 0 bases at J, with 10 bases between the two ends. This CDR3 has 14 amino acids. Germline V gene sequence: CDR1 KGHSH, CDR2 LQKENI. CDR3 coding DNA: TGTGCCAGCTACGAGCAGGGCTCTGGAAACACCATATATTTT. It yields the protein CASYEQGSGNTIYF. The full variable domain, rest sourced from reference TRBV18 and TRBJ1-3, is NAGVMQNPRHLVRRRGQEARLRCSPMKGHSHVYWYRQLPEEGLKFMVYLQKENIIDESGMPKERFSAEFPKEGPSILRIQQVVRGDSAAYFCASYEQGSGNTIYFGEGSWLTVV.

The V and J genes are TRBV11-2 and TRBJ1-1, with D perhaps matching TRBD1 (6 bases). The CDR3 has 15 residues. The germline V gene encodes CDR1 SGHAT and CDR2 FQNNGV. Trimming shortened V by 1 base and J by 4 bases, and 13 bases separated the two germline ends. CDR3 region: CASSLGPGGGTEAFF. Here the CDR3 DNA reads TGTGCCAGCAGCTTAGGTCCGGGAGGGGGCACTGAAGCTTTCTTT.

The V and J genes are TRBV5-1 and TRBJ2-1; D remains ambiguous. Per germline, CDR1 SGHRS and CDR2 YFSETQ. The CDR3 has 15 amino acids. The V and J ends lost 0 bases and 0 bases respectively, with 7 bases between them. The CDR3 reads CASSLGRSSYNEQFF. Here the CDR3 DNA reads TGCGCCAGCAGCTTGGGACGAAGCTCCTACAATGAGCAGTTCTTC.

The rearrangement joins TRBV29-1 to TRBJ2-7, with D uncertain. V was clipped by 1 base and J by 5 bases, with 9 bases between them. There are 12 residues in the CDR3. CDR1 SQVTM and CDR2 ANQGSEA come from the germline V gene. CDR3 sequence (DNA): TGCAGCGTTGAAGTAGAGAGAAACGAGCAGTACTTC. Translated, it gives CSVEVERNEQYF.

The genes are TRBV18 and TRBJ2-2, with 14 bases fitting TRBD2. The CDR3 runs to 17 residues. Germline loops: CDR1 KGHSH, CDR2 LQKENI. V dropped 0 bases and J dropped 4; count of bases not matched to a gene: 1. The CDR3 loop reads CASSPPGLAGGTGELFF. In DNA form, the CDR3 reads TGTGCCAGCTCACCACCCGGACTAGCGGGGGGCACCGGGGAGCTGTTTTTT.

The chain combines TRBV9 with TRBJ2-5; D might be TRBD2 (6 bases). The CDR3 extends over 13 amino acids. V was shortened by 2 bases and J by 3 bases, with 8 bases between the two germline ends. CDR1 and CDR2 (germline): SGDLS, YYNGEE. CDR3 in amino acids: CASSVWGEETQYF. As DNA, the CDR3 is TGTGCCAGCAGCGTCTGGGGGGAAGAGACCCAGTACTTC. Supplemented by reference TRBV9 and TRBJ2-5, the full variable domain reads DSGVTQTPKHLITATGQRVTLRCSPRSGDLSVYWYQQSLDQGLQFLIQYYNGEERAKGNILERFSAQQFPDLHSELNLSSLELGDSALYFCASSVWGEETQYFGPGTRLLVL.